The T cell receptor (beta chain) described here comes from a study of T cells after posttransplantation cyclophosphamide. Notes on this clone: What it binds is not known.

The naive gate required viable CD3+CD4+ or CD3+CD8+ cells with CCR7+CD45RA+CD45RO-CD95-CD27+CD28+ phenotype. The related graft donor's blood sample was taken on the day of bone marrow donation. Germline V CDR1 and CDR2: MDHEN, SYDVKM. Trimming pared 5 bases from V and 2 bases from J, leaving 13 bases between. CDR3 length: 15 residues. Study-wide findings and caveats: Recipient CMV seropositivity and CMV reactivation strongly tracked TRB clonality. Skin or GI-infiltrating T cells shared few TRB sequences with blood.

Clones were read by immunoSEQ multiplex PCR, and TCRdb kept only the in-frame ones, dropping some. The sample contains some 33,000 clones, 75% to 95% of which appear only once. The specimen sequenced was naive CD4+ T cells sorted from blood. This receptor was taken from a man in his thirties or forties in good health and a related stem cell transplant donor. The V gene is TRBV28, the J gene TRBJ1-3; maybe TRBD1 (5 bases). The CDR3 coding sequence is TGTGCCAGCAGTCCACCAAGGACAACTGGAAACACCATATATTTT. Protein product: CASSPPRTTGNTIYF.